These 15 T cell receptor beta chains were all obtained from the same sample, sequenced in a study of CD8 T cells in Susac syndrome. Random hexamers primed reverse transcription of roughly 0.5 to 1 ug RNA. TCRdb re-called the immunoSEQ multiplex PCR reads with MiXCR, one entry per CDR3 protein. Of 150,000 to 200,000 distinct CDR3 sequences listed, more than 85% are singletons. The sample consisted of CD4+ T cells from PBMCs. These receptors were collected from a human donor with Susac syndrome.

The chain recombines TRBV7-8 with TRBJ2-7; 9 bases are shared with TRBD2. Germline V CDR1 and CDR2: SGHVS, FQNEAQ. V was clipped by 5 bases and J by 2 bases; unmatched bases: 7. The CDR3 extends over 15 amino acids. The CDR3 coding sequence is TGTGCCAGCAGCGGTAGCGGGAGTAGAACCTACGAGCAGTACTTC. It is translated as CASSGSGSRTYEQYF.

This clonotype showed up just once. This sequence joins TRBV5-4 and TRBJ2-3; TRBD2 matches at 8 bases. V was pared by 0 bases and J by 6 bases, with 12 bases of the junction left unmatched. CDR1 is SGHNT and CDR2 is YYREEE in the germline V gene (reference sequence). The length of the CDR3 is 17 residues. The chain's CDR3 is CASSLDLSGAAGDTQYF. The DNA of the CDR3 is TGTGCCAGCAGCTTGGACCTTAGCGGGGCGGCCGGGGATACGCAGTATTTT.

The chain recombines TRBV29-1 with TRBJ1-1; TRBD1 might be the D (6 bases). Germline V gene sequence: CDR1 SQVTM, CDR2 ANQGSEA. Trimming shortened V by 5 bases and J by 3 bases, and 22 bases separated the two germline ends. This CDR3 spans 16 amino acids. CDR3 residues: CSVQKQGFGVDTEAFF. The CDR3 DNA is TGCAGCGTTCAAAAACAGGGCTTTGGGGTGGACACTGAAGCTTTCTTT.

The rearrangement uses TRBV30 and TRBJ1-5; unclear D gene. V lost 0 bases to trimming and J lost 2 bases, with 5 bases between them. CDR1 is GTSNPN, CDR2 SVGIG, per germline (reference sequence). The CDR3 length is 13 residues. The DNA of the CDR3 is TGTGCCTGGAGTGTAGAAGGCAATCAGCCCCAGCATTTT. It specifies CAWSVEGNQPQHF.

The chain joins TRBV5-1 to TRBJ1-4; D is perhaps TRBD1 (6 bases). V lost 6 bases and J 4 bases, leaving 13 bases between the germline ends. The CDR3 is 14 residues long. Germline V gene sequence: CDR1 SGHRS, CDR2 YFSETQ. CDR3 residues: CASTTQGGNEKLFF. The DNA of the CDR3 is TGCGCCAGCACCACACAGGGAGGTAATGAAAAACTGTTTTTT.

The V call is TRBV27, the J call TRBJ2-3, with D perhaps being TRBD1 or TRBD2 (6 bases each). V lost 6 bases to trimming and J lost 2 bases, with 9 bases between them. The germline gives CDR1 MNHEY, CDR2 SMNVEV (reference sequence). The CDR3 is 13 residues long. DNA of the CDR3: TGTGCCAGCAGGCGGGACATCACAGATACGCAGTATTTT. It specifies CASRRDITDTQYF.

Only one count was recorded for this clonotype. The V gene is TRBV11-2, the J gene TRBJ2-7; 7 nucleotides agree with TRBD1. Germline assignment: CDR1 SGHAT and CDR2 FQNNGV. The CDR3 runs to 13 residues. Germline trimming cut 9 bases from V and 9 bases from J; bases unmatched to any gene: 14. CDR3 in DNA: TGTGCCAGTACCCAGGGGGAAGCTACGAGGCAGTACTTC. Its protein product is CASTQGEATRQYF.

The rearrangement uses TRBV19 and TRBJ2-2; perhaps TRBD1 as D (6 bases). CDR3 length equals 13 residues. Trimming pared 6 bases from V and 6 bases from J, leaving 11 bases between. Germline CDR1 reads LNHDA; CDR2 reads SQIVND (reference sequence). In nucleotides, the CDR3 is TGTGCCAGTAGAATACAGGGAGCCGGGGAGCTGTTTTTT. It encodes CASRIQGAGELFF.

The rearrangement links TRBV5-6 to TRBJ2-2; TRBD1 matches 7 bases. Germline CDR1 SGHDT, CDR2 YYEEEE. V lost 3 bases, J lost 0 bases, and 8 bases stayed unmatched. The CDR3 is 17 residues long. This chain's CDR3 is CASSSIRTGTNTGELFF. In DNA, the CDR3 is TGTGCCAGCAGCTCCATAAGGACAGGAACGAACACCGGGGAGCTGTTTTTT.

The chain employs TRBV6-5 and TRBJ2-7; the match to TRBD1 covers 9 bases. Germline-derived CDR1 and CDR2 are MNHEY and SVGAGI. V lost 2 bases, J lost 0 bases, and 8 bases stayed unmatched. The CDR3 spans 17 residues. This CDR3 reads CASSYKLNRGPSYEQYF. The CDR3 DNA follows: TGTGCCAGCAGTTACAAATTAAACAGGGGGCCCTCCTACGAGCAGTACTTC.

The chain recombines TRBV20-1 with TRBJ1-5; D unclear. The CDR3 totals 16 residues. V was cut by 0 bases and J by 0 bases, with 12 bases left in between. CDR1 is DFQATT and CDR2 is SNEGSKA in the germline V gene (reference sequence). In DNA, the CDR3 is TGCAGTGCTAGAGATCCTAAGACTTATAGCAATCAGCCCCAGCATTTT. Protein sequence: CSARDPKTYSNQPQHF.

This clonotype was seen just once. The genes are TRBV5-1 and TRBJ2-2; D possibly corresponds to TRBD2 (6 bases). Trimming took off 1 base at V and 1 base at J, with 11 bases between the two ends. Per germline, CDR1 SGHRS and CDR2 YFSETQ. The CDR3 is made up of 16 amino acids. CDR3 DNA sequence: TGCGCCAGCAGCTTGCATATCGGGGGGAACACCGGGGAGCTGTTTTTT. It encodes CASSLHIGGNTGELFF.

This chain joins TRBV14 and TRBJ2-1, with D unresolved. In germline, CDR1 is SGHDN, CDR2 FVKESK. V lost 2 bases, J lost 8 bases, and 7 bases lay in between. The CDR3 is 12 residues long. The CDR3 region has the DNA TGTGCCAGCAGCCAACGGGTATATGAGCAGTTCTTC. It specifies CASSQRVYEQFF. The full variable domain, its missing parts supplied by reference TRBV14 and TRBJ2-1, is EAGVTQFPSHSVIEKGQTVTLRCDPISGHDNLYWYRRVMGKEIKFLLHFVKESKQDESGMPNNRFLAERTGGTYSTLKVQPAELEDSGVYFCASSQRVYEQFFGPGTRLTVL.

The rearrangement links TRBV12-3 or TRBV12-4 to TRBJ2-1, with D possibly matching TRBD1 (5 bases). V was pared by 3 bases and J by 13 bases, with 13 bases between. The CDR3 consists of 12 residues. This chain's CDR3 is CASSFSQGPQFF. The CDR3 region has the DNA TGTGCCAGCAGTTTCTCCCAGGGCCCCCAGTTCTTC.

V usage is TRBV7-2 and J usage is TRBJ2-1; no clear D. V lost 1 base, J lost 6 bases, and 13 bases lay in between. CDR3 size: 15 residues. Per the germline V gene, CDR1 is SGHTA and CDR2 is FQGNSA. The CDR3 spells CASSLDTGARNEQFF. In DNA form, the CDR3 reads TGTGCCAGCAGCTTAGACACCGGAGCCCGCAATGAGCAGTTCTTC.